This T cell receptor (beta chain) stems from a study of regulatory T cells in long-lasting Graves disease. Points from the study as a whole: It was possible that the small sample size reduced accuracy.

HTBI primers from iRepertoire and Arm-PCR of CDR3 regions yielded the TCR beta libraries. One entry per CDR3 protein, called by TCRdb with MiXCR from the multiplex PCR reads. Of approximately 470,000 distinct CDR3 sequences in the sample, roughly 16% are singletons; the top ten hold 9.5% to 15%. About this clonotype itself: The antigen remains undetermined.

The germline V gene has CDR1 SGHVS and CDR2 FNYEAQ. V lost 0 bases and J lost 10; bases outside the gene matches: 7. The length of the CDR3 is 15 residues. The time point here: newly diagnosed GD, antithyroid drugs for less than 3 months. RNA isolated from PBMCs was used to make the TCR library. An endocrinology department in Xi'an, China, recruited the patients. The sample was also linked to a second study, of T cells in Graves' hyperthyroidism and ophthalmopathy.

This specimen consisted of peripheral blood mononuclear cells (PBMCs), obtained at new diagnosis, from a patient treated with antithyroid drugs. The chain joins TRBV7-6 to TRBJ2-1; 9 bases are shared with TRBD1. This TCR came from a man aged 40-50 years with Graves disease. Here the CDR3 DNA reads TGTGCCAGCAGCTTAGCGGGGACAGGGTTTTTGGAGCAGTTCTTC. This codes for CASSLAGTGFLEQFF.